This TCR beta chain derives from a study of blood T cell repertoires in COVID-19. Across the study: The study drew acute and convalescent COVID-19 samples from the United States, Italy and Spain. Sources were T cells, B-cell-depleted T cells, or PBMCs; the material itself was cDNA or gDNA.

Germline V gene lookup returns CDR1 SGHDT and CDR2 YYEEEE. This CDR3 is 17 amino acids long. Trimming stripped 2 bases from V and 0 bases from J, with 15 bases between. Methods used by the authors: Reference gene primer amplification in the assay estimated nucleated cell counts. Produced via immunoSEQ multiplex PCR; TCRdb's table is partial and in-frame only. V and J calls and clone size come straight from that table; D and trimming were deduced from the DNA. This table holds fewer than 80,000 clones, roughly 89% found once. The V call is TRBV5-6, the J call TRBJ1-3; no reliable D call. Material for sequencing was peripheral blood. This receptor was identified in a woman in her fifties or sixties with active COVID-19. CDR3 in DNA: TGTGCCAGCAGCTTTTACGGGGTCCGCGGCTCTGGAAACACCATATATTTT. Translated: CASSFYGVRGSGNTIYF.